This T cell receptor beta chain stems from a study of blood T cell repertoires in COVID-19. CDR3 size: 15 residues. V was shortened by 0 bases and J by 3 bases, with 9 bases between the two germline ends. The germline V gene has CDR1 SGHRS and CDR2 YFSETQ. TCRdb keeps only in-frame clones here, not all; method: immunoSEQ multiplex PCR. Of about 330,000 clones listed, 83% are singletons. This receptor was identified in a woman in her 50s with acute or convalescent COVID-19. V gene TRBV5-1 combines with J gene TRBJ2-2, with D tentatively TRBD2 (7 bases). What was sequenced was peripheral blood. This CDR3 reads CASSLAGGHTGELFF. The CDR3 DNA reads as TGCGCCAGCAGCTTGGCCGGGGGGCACACCGGGGAGCTGTTTTTT.